This T cell receptor beta chain was observed in a study of blood T cells in healthy people across ages. Overall study results and limits: With naive T cell percentage, TCR beta diversity showed a strong correlation.

Next came a second PCR, run for 7 to 11 cycles, which used a sample-barcoded 5' primer along with a J-beta primer mix. One entry per CDR3 protein, called by TCRdb with MiXCR from the 5' RACE reads. The top ten hold more than 20% of the sample, which has 1,800,000 or so distinct CDR3 sequences, about 39% seen once. On this clonotype itself: The antigen is unknown.

CDR3 length: 14 residues. The germline V gene has CDR1 MNHEY and CDR2 SVGEGT. V lost 3 bases and J 8 bases, leaving 14 bases between the germline ends. The V gene is TRBV6-2 or TRBV6-3, the J gene TRBJ2-1; D perhaps matches TRBD2 (6 bases). The source is a human donor in good health. The sequencing sample was made of blood. CDR3 region: CASSYLAGSHEQFF. The CDR3 bases are TGTGCCAGCAGTTATCTCGCGGGAAGTCATGAGCAGTTCTTC.